A single sample gave rise to the 13 T cell receptor beta chains below, sequenced in a study of T-cell reconstitution after alpha-beta-depleted transplantation in children. Unique molecular identifiers featured in how the TCRbeta library was prepared. In TCRdb, the PCR reads were re-called with MiXCR into one record per CDR3 protein. The sample consists of about 160,000 distinct CDR3 sequences, around 10% of them appearing once. Here the sequenced sample was PBMCs, taken before TCRalphabeta/CD19-depleted stem cell transplant. The source is a boy aged 2 to 10 with acute myeloid leukemia, due to receive a stem cell transplant.

This clonotype was detected ten times or more. The chain uses TRBV4-2 and TRBJ2-5, with D perhaps TRBD1 (7 bases). The germline V gene encodes CDR1 LGHNA and CDR2 YNFKEQ. V gave up 0 bases and J gave up 5 bases, with 13 bases separating them. CDR3 length: 15 amino acids. CDR3 nucleotides: TGTGCCAGCAGCCAAGATTCACAGGGGAGGGAGACCCAGTACTTC. Amino acid sequence: CASSQDSQGRETQYF.

The J gene is TRBJ1-1, the V gene TRBV19; TRBD1 is a possible D gene (5 bases). Germline V gives CDR1 LNHDA, CDR2 SQIVND (reference sequence). The CDR3 has 16 amino acids. Trimming shortened V by 11 bases and J by 3 bases, and 25 bases separated the two germline ends. The CDR3 DNA reads as TGTGCCCGCAAATGGGGTCTGGGACGGTGGGACACTGAAGCTTTCTTT. It translates to CARKWGLGRWDTEAFF.

This clonotype was recorded a few times. The rearrangement links TRBV5-4 to TRBJ1-4, with 9 nucleotides matching TRBD1. Per germline, CDR1 SGHNT and CDR2 YYREEE (reference sequence). J lost 5 bases, V lost 4 bases, and 3 bases had no gene match. CDR3 size: 14 residues. The CDR3 reads CASSPGQGNEKLFF. DNA of the CDR3: TGTGCCAGCAGCCCAGGACAGGGGAATGAAAAACTGTTTTTT.

In this sample, this clonotype turned up many times. The V and J genes are TRBV4-1 and TRBJ1-1; maybe TRBD1 (5 bases). The CDR3 spans 15 residues. Germline V gene lookup returns CDR1 MGHRA and CDR2 YSYEKL. Trimming stripped 1 base from V and 4 bases from J, with 13 bases between. CDR3 DNA sequence: TGCGCCAGCAGCCAAGTTTCCAGGGCTTCCACTGAAGCTTTCTTT. The encoded protein is CASSQVSRASTEAFF.

This clonotype came up many times. The rearrangement joins TRBV20-1 to TRBJ1-1; no definite D call. V gave up 2 bases and J gave up 0 bases, with 10 bases separating them. Germline CDR1 DFQATT, CDR2 SNEGSKA (reference sequence). The CDR3 consists of 14 residues. The CDR3 region has the DNA TGCAGTGCTAGAAGGCAGAGCATGAACACTGAAGCTTTCTTT. Residues: CSARRQSMNTEAFF.

This clonotype was seen ten or more times. This chain links TRBV20-1 with TRBJ2-5; 8 nucleotides align to TRBD2. The trim removed 0 bases at V and 5 bases at J, leaving 5 bases unmatched. The CDR3 runs 14 residues. The germline CDR1 and CDR2 sequences are DFQATT and SNEGSKA (reference sequence). The CDR3 protein is CSARDGGARETQYF. In nucleotides, the CDR3 is TGCAGTGCTAGAGACGGGGGGGCCCGGGAGACCCAGTACTTC.

This clonotype was seen at least ten times. The CDR3 loop is CASSLGRGRVGEQYF. The CDR3, as DNA: TGTGCCAGCAGCTTAGGACGCGGGAGAGTGGGAGAGCAGTACTTC. The rearrangement uses TRBV7-9 and TRBJ2-7; 7 bases fit TRBD2. The CDR3 is 15 residues long. Germline CDR1 and CDR2: SEHNR and FQNEAQ (reference sequence). J gave up 7 bases and V 1 base, and 10 bases lay outside the gene matches.

This clonotype occurred many times. V usage is TRBV20-1 and J usage is TRBJ1-2; maybe TRBD1 (5 bases). The germline V and J ends were trimmed by 5 bases and 2 bases, with 9 bases remaining between them. This CDR3 contains 12 residues. Germline V CDR1 and CDR2: DFQATT, SNEGSKA (reference sequence). The CDR3 region is CSAPRANYGYTF. For the CDR3, the DNA is TGCAGTGCTCCCAGGGCAAACTATGGCTACACCTTC.

This clonotype was recorded many times. The gene calls are TRBV7-2 and TRBJ1-2, with TRBD1 matching over 7 bases. The CDR3 is 16 residues long. V was pared by 1 base and J by 2 bases, with 7 bases of the junction left unmatched. Germline lookup yields CDR1 SGHTA and CDR2 FQGNSA. CDR3 nucleotides: TGTGCCAGCAGCTTAGAGGCAGGGGGAACCAACTATGGCTACACCTTC. Protein: CASSLEAGGTNYGYTF. Together with reference TRBV7-2 and TRBJ1-2, the CDR3 gives the full variable domain: GAGVSQSPSNKVTEKGKDVELRCDPISGHTALYWYRQSLGQGLEFLIYFQGNSAPDKSGLPSDRFSAERTGGSVSTLTIQRTQQEDSAVYLCASSLEAGGTNYGYTFGSGTRLTVV.

This clonotype was seen many times. The gene calls are TRBV5-6 and TRBJ2-5; D possibly corresponds to TRBD1 (5 bases). The V gene's germline CDR1 is SGHDT and CDR2 YYEEEE. V lost 1 base, J lost 5 bases, and 12 bases lay in between. The CDR3 extends over 14 amino acids. The chain's CDR3 is CASSLRAGQETQYF. CDR3 DNA: TGTGCCAGCAGCTTGCGCGCAGGGCAGGAGACCCAGTACTTC.

This clonotype was counted ten times or more. The chain joins TRBV6-1 to TRBJ2-3, with TRBD2 matching over 11 bases. Looked up from germline, CDR1 is MNHNS and CDR2 is SASEGT. The CDR3 totals 18 residues. After removal of 5 bases from V and 2 bases from J, the junction contained 12 bases not matched to a gene. DNA of the CDR3: TGTGCCAGCAGTCCCCGGTATAGCGGGAGGGATTTCACAGATACGCAGTATTTT. Translation: CASSPRYSGRDFTDTQYF.

V is TRBV5-1 and J is TRBJ2-3; weak D call: TRBD2 (6 bases). This CDR3 is 17 amino acids long. The V end lost 1 base, the J end lost 2 bases, and 17 bases lay between the germline ends. CDR1 and CDR2 from the germline V gene are SGHRS and YFSETQ. DNA of the CDR3: TGCGCCAGCAGCTTGATTGGCGGGGCGATAGTCACAGATACGCAGTATTTT. Protein sequence: CASSLIGGAIVTDTQYF. The whole variable domain, filled in from reference TRBV5-1 and TRBJ2-3, reads KAGVTQTPRYLIKTRGQQVTLSCSPISGHRSVSWYQQTPGQGLQFLFEYFSETQRNKGNFPGRFSGRQFSNSRSEMNVSTLELGDSALYLCASSLIGGAIVTDTQYFGPGTRLTVL.

This clonotype showed up many times. The chain carries TRBV20-1 and TRBJ1-1, with D possibly matching TRBD1 (5 bases). The V end lost 5 bases, the J end lost 1 base, and 11 bases lay between the germline ends. The CDR3 length is 13 residues. From germline, CDR1 is DFQATT and CDR2 SNEGSKA (reference sequence). The CDR3 DNA is TGCAGTGCTGCCCGCACAGGGAACACTGAAGCTTTCTTT. Protein: CSAARTGNTEAFF.